The rows below give T cell receptor beta chains drawn from one sample of a study of beta chain features in type 1 diabetes. TCRdb's table, derived via immunoSEQ multiplex PCR, lists solely in-frame clones and lacks some. Here the sample spans 600,000 to 700,000 clones, roughly 12% being singletons. Source material: naive CD4+ T cells from blood. Every receptor here comes from a man under 40 with type 1 diabetes. The CDR3 runs from the conserved cysteine through the conserved F or W. Each record gives: clone size, V gene, D gene, J gene, CDR3 protein, CDR3 DNA. A D gene is named only where the DNA matches it firmly. Expanded clones get a size class; other rows say once, few or many, or leave the size out.

-	TRBV2	TRBD1	TRBJ1-5	CASTQGAQPQHF	TGTGCCAGTACACAGGGGGCCCAGCCCCAGCATTTT
-	TRBV6-5	-	TRBJ2-7	CASSPARGSSYEQYF	TGTGCCAGCAGTCCGGCAAGGGGGAGCTCCTACGAGCAGTACTTC
few	TRBV9	-	TRBJ2-3	CASSASGSSSTDTQYF	TGTGCCAGCAGCGCCTCAGGGAGTTCTAGCACAGATACGCAGTATTTT
-	TRBV6-5	-	TRBJ2-5	CATLKAGRQETQYF	TGTGCCACCCTTAAGGCGGGGCGACAAGAGACCCAGTACTTC
few	TRBV7-2	TRBD1	TRBJ2-7	CASSTRQGPYEQYF	TGTGCCAGCAGCACCAGACAGGGGCCCTACGAGCAGTACTTC
few	TRBV7-9	-	TRBJ2-7	CASSLEGSGRSSYEQYF	TGTGCCAGCAGCTTAGAAGGGTCGGGGCGTAGCTCCTACGAGCAGTACTTC
-	TRBV7-8	-	TRBJ2-7	CASSLLYGRSSYEQYF	TGTGCCAGCAGCTTATTGTACGGCAGATCCTCCTACGAGCAGTACTTC
few	TRBV18	TRBD1	TRBJ2-3	CASSQDRVGTGTDTQYF	TGTGCCAGCTCTCAAGACAGGGTGGGGACCGGCACAGATACGCAGTATTTT
-	TRBV29-1	-	TRBJ1-1	CSVEARVGTEAFF	TGCAGCGTTGAGGCGAGGGTTGGAACTGAAGCTTTCTTT
-	TRBV7-9	TRBD1	TRBJ2-3	CASSLRRDRGSDTQYF	TGTGCCAGCAGCTTACGAAGGGACAGGGGATCAGATACGCAGTATTTT
few	TRBV7-3	-	TRBJ2-5	CASSLSGTGEKYQYF	TGTGCCAGCAGCTTAAGTGGGACGGGAGAGAAGTACCAGTACTTC